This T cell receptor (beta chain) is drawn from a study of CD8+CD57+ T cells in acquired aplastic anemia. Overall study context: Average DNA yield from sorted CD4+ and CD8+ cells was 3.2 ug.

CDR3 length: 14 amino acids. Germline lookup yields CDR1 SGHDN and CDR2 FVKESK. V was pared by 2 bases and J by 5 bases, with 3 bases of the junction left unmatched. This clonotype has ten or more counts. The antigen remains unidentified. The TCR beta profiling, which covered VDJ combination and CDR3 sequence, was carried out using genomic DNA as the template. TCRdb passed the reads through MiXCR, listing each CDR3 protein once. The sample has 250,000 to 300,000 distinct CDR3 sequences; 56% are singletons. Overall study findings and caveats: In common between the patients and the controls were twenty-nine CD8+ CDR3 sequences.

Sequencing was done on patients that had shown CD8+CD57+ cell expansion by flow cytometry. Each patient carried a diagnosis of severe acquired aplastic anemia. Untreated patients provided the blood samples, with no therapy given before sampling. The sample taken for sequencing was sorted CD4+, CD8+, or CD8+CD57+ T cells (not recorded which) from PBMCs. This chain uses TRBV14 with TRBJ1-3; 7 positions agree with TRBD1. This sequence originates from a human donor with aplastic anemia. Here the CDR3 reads CASSQPGQRNTIYF. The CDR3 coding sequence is TGTGCCAGCAGCCAACCGGGACAGCGAAACACCATATATTTT.